Included here is one T cell receptor beta chain sequence, with context. The sample originates from a study of technical replicates of blood from a handful of donors. This CDR3 region has 15 residues. Trimming removed 3 bases at V and 4 bases at J, with 15 bases between. The germline V gene encodes CDR1 LNHDA and CDR2 SQIVND (reference sequence). Repertoires were generated with immunoSEQ multiplex PCR, while TCRdb's copy carries only in-frame clones and drops some. Of tens of thousands of clones listed, around 94% are singletons. The J gene is TRBJ1-2, the V gene TRBV19, with a weak D call TRBD1 (6 bases). This sequence was found in a human donor in good health. Material for sequencing was T cells isolated from PBMCs. The CDR3 sequence is CASSISHRATYGYTF. DNA for the CDR3: TGTGCCAGTAGTATTAGTCACAGGGCTACCTATGGCTACACCTTC.